This is a list of T cell receptor beta chains from one sample in a study of spatial heterogeneity in lung cancer. From the 5' RACE reads, TCRdb called clonotypes with MiXCR, one entry per CDR3 protein. The sample includes under 150,000 distinct CDR3 sequences, roughly an eighth of them seen just once. The source material was PBMCs, sampled at follow-up. These receptors were obtained from a male donor with early-stage non-small cell lung cancer. CDR3s include the opening cysteine and the closing phenylalanine or tryptophan. D genes are given only for firm matches. Not all rows give a size; the values are once, few, many and, for expanded clones, a class.

J	V	size	D	CDR3	DNA
TRBJ2-1	TRBV12-3/TRBV12-4	few	TRBD2	CASTTSGAHNEQFF	TGTGCCAGCACCACTAGCGGGGCCCACAATGAGCAGTTCTTC
TRBJ2-2	TRBV19	few	NA	CASNFGDPGELFF	TGTGCCAGTAACTTCGGGGATCCCGGGGAGCTGTTTTTT
TRBJ2-5	TRBV6-1	NA	NA	CASTFNPRETQYF	TGTGCCAGCACCTTTAACCCCCGAGAGACCCAGTACTTC
TRBJ2-1	TRBV20-1	few	TRBD1	CSAITPGQIYNEQFF	TGCAGTGCCATCACCCCGGGACAGATCTACAATGAGCAGTTCTTC
TRBJ2-3	TRBV20-1	many	NA	CSAPRRLESSTDTQYF	TGCAGTGCACCTCGGCGACTAGAGTCTAGCACAGATACGCAGTATTTT
TRBJ2-1	TRBV7-2	NA	TRBD2	CASSPGTSRGGEQFF	TGTGCCAGCAGCCCCGGGACTAGCAGGGGGGGTGAGCAGTTCTTC
TRBJ1-4	TRBV2	few	NA	CASNRERGEKLFF	TGTGCCAGCAACAGGGAAAGGGGTGAAAAACTGTTTTTT
TRBJ2-5	TRBV27	NA	TRBD2	CASSPGLAVPPYF	TGTGCCAGCAGTCCGGGACTAGCCGTTCCCCCGTACTTC
TRBJ2-1	TRBV19	NA	TRBD2	CASSVTGLAGGYEQFF	TGTGCCAGTAGTGTTACGGGACTAGCGGGGGGATATGAGCAGTTCTTC
TRBJ1-2	TRBV11-2	few	NA	CASSLGRANYGYTF	TGTGCCAGCAGCTTGGGCAGGGCTAACTATGGCTACACCTTC
TRBJ2-2	TRBV10-3	many	NA	CAISGTETPNTGELFF	TGTGCCATCAGTGGGACCGAGACACCTAACACCGGGGAGCTGTTTTTT
TRBJ2-7	TRBV18	few	NA	CASLQPGLAREQYF	TGTGCATCCCTTCAACCGGGGCTAGCGCGCGAGCAGTACTTC
TRBJ1-3	TRBV28	NA	NA	CASSLYLGGSGNTIYF	TGTGCCAGCAGTTTATATCTCGGGGGATCTGGAAACACCATATATTTT
TRBJ1-5	TRBV28	many	NA	CASSRDYSNQPQHF	TGTGCCAGCAGCCGGGATTATAGCAATCAGCCCCAGCATTTT
TRBJ1-1	TRBV18	NA	NA	CASSPLPTGNPNTEAFF	TGTGCCAGCTCACCACTCCCGACAGGCAATCCGAACACTGAAGCTTTCTTT
TRBJ2-7	TRBV24-1	NA	NA	CATSDLSGVGEQYF	TGTGCCACCAGTGATTTGTCAGGGGTAGGCGAGCAGTACTTC
TRBJ2-5	TRBV20-1	NA	NA	CSANREAQETQYF	TGCAGTGCCAACCGTGAGGCCCAAGAGACCCAGTACTTC
TRBJ2-2	TRBV7-2	NA	TRBD1	CASSYRDRVTGELFF	TGTGCCAGCAGCTATCGGGACAGGGTCACCGGGGAGCTGTTTTTT
TRBJ1-6	TRBV20-1	many	TRBD1	CSARRWGQTGSPLHF	TGCAGTGCTAGAAGGTGGGGACAGACGGGTTCACCCCTCCACTTT
TRBJ2-1	TRBV30	NA	TRBD2	CAWSPFQRGSGEQFF	TGTGCCTGGAGTCCTTTCCAGCGGGGGAGCGGTGAGCAGTTCTTC
TRBJ2-2	TRBV3-1	many	TRBD2	CASSAWTSGGNTGELFF	TGTGCCAGCAGTGCGTGGACTAGCGGGGGGAACACCGGGGAGCTGTTTTTT
TRBJ2-7	TRBV18	few	NA	CASSPPYGSSYEQYF	TGTGCCAGCTCACCACCGTACGGATCTTCCTACGAGCAGTACTTC